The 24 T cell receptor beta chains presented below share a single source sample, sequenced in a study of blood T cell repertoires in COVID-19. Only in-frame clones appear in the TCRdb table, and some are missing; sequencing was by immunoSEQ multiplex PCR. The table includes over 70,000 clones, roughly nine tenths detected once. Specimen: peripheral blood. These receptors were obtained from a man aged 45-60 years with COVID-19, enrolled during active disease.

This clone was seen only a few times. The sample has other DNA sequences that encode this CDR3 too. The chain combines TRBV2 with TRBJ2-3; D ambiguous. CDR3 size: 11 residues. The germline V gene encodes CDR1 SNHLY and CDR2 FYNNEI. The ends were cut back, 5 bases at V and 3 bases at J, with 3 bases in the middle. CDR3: CASSSTDTQYF. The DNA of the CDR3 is TGTGCCAGCAGTTCGACAGATACGCAGTATTTT.

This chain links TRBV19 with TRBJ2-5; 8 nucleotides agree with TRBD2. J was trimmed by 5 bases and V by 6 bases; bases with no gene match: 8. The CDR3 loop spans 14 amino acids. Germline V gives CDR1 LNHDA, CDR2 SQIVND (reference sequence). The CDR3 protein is CASRDSGVGETQYF. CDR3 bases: TGTGCCAGTAGGGATAGCGGGGTCGGGGAGACCCAGTACTTC. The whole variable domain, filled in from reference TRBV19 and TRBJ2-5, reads DGGITQSPKYLFRKEGQNVTLSCEQNLNHDAMYWYRQDPGQGLRLIYYSQIVNDFQKGDIAEGYSVSREKKESFPLTVTSAQKNPTAFYLCASRDSGVGETQYFGPGTRLLVL.

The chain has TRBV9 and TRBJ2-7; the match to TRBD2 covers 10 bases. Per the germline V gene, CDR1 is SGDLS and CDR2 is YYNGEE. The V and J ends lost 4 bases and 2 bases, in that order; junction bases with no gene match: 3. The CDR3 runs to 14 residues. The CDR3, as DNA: TGTGCCAGCAGCTCGACTAGCGGGCCCTACGAGCAGTACTTC. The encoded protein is CASSSTSGPYEQYF.

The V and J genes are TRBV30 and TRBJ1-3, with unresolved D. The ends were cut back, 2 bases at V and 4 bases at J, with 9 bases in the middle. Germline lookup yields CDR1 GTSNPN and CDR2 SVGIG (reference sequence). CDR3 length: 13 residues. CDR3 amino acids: CAWSRGSGNTIYF. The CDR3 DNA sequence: TGTGCCTGGAGTCGAGGGTCCGGAAACACCATATATTTT.

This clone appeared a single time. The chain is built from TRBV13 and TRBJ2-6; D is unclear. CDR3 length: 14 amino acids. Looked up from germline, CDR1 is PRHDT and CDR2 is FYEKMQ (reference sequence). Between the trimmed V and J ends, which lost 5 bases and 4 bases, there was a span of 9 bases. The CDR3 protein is CASSPHTGANVLTF. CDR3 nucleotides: TGTGCCAGCAGCCCACACACCGGGGCCAACGTCCTGACTTTC.

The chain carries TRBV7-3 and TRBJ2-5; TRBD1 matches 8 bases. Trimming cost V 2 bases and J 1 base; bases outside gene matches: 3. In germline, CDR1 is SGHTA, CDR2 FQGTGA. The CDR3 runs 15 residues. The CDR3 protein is CASSLAGGSQETQYF. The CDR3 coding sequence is TGTGCCAGCAGCTTAGCAGGGGGCTCCCAAGAGACCCAGTACTTC.

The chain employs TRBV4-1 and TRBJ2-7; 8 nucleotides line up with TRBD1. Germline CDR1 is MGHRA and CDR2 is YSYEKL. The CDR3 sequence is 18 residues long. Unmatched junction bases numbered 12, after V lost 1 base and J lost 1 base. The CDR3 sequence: CASSQGPRGRQGSYEQYF. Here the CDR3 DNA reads TGCGCCAGCAGCCAAGGTCCGAGGGGCCGACAGGGGTCCTACGAGCAGTACTTC.

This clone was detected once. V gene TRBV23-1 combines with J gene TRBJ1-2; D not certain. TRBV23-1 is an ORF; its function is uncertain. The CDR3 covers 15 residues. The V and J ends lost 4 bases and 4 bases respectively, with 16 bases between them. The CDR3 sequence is CASSLSRPEPYGYTF. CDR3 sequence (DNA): TGCGCCAGCAGTCTCAGCAGGCCAGAACCCTATGGCTACACCTTC.

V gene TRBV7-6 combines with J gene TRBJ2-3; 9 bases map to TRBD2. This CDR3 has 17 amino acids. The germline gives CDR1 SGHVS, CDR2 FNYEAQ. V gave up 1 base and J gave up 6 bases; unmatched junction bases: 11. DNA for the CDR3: TGTGCCAGCAGCTTAGGACCTAGCGGGATCGGGAGGGATACGCAGTATTTT. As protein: CASSLGPSGIGRDTQYF.

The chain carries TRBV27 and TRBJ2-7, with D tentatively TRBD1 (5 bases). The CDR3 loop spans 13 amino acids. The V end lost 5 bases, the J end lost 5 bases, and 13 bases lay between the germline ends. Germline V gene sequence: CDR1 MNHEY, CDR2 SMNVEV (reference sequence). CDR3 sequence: CASSVPRAHEQYV. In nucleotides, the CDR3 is TGTGCCAGCAGTGTCCCCAGGGCCCACGAGCAGTACGTC.

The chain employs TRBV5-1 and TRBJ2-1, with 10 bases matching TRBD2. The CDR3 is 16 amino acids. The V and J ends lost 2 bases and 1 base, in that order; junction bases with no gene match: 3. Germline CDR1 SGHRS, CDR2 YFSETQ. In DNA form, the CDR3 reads TGCGCCAGCAGCTTTCAGCGGGAGGGGTCCTACAATGAGCAGTTCTTC. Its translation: CASSFQREGSYNEQFF.

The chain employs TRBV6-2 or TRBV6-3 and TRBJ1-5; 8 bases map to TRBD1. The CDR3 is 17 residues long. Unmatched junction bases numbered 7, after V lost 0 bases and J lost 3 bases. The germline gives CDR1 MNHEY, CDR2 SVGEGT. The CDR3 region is CASSYSGNRGYNQPQHF. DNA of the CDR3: TGTGCCAGCAGTTACTCGGGGAACAGGGGGTACAATCAGCCCCAGCATTTT.

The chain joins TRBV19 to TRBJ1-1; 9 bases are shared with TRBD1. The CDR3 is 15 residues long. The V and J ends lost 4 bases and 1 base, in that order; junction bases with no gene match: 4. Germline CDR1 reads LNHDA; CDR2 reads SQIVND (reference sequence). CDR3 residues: CASSKPGQGNTEAFF. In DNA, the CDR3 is TGTGCCAGTAGTAAACCGGGACAGGGGAACACTGAAGCTTTCTTT.

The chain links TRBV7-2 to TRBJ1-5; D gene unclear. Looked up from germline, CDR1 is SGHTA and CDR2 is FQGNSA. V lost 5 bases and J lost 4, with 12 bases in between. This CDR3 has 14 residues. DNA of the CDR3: TGTGCCAGCAGCACCACCCCCGGGAATCAGCCCCAGCATTTT. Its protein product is CASSTTPGNQPQHF. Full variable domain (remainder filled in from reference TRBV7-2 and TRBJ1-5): GAGVSQSPSNKVTEKGKDVELRCDPISGHTALYWYRQSLGQGLEFLIYFQGNSAPDKSGLPSDRFSAERTGGSVSTLTIQRTQQEDSAVYLCASSTTPGNQPQHFGDGTRLSIL.

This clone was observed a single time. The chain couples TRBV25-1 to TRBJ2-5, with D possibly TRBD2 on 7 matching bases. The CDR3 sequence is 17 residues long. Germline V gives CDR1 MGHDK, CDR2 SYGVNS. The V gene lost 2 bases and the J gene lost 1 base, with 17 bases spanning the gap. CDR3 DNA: TGTGCCAGCAGTGAAGGAAGGGGGGGTTGGCGCCAAGAGACCCAGTACTTC. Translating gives CASSEGRGGWRQETQYF.

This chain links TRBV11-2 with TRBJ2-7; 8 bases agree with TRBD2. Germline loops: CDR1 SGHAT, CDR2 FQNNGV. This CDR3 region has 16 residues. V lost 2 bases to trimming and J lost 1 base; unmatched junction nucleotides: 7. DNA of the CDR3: TGTGCCAGCAGCTTATGGTCCAGCGGGAGTTCCTACGAGCAGTACTTC. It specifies CASSLWSSGSSYEQYF. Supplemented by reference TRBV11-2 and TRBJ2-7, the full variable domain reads EAGVAQSPRYKIIEKRQSVAFWCNPISGHATLYWYQQILGQGPKLLIQFQNNGVVDDSQLPKDRFSAERLKGVDSTLKIQPAKLEDSAVYLCASSLWSSGSSYEQYFGPGTRLTVT.

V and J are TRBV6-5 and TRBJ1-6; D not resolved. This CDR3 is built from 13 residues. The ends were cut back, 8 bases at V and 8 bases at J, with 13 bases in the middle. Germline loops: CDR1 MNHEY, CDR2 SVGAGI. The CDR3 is CASDRGIDSPLHF. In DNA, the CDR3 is TGTGCCAGCGACCGAGGGATAGATTCACCCCTCCACTTT.

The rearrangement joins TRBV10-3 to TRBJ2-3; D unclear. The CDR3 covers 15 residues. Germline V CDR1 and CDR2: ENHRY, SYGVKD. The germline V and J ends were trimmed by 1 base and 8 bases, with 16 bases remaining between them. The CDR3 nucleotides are TGTGCCATCAGTGAGTTAACCACCCCGCGAGGTACGCAGTATTTT. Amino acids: CAISELTTPRGTQYF.

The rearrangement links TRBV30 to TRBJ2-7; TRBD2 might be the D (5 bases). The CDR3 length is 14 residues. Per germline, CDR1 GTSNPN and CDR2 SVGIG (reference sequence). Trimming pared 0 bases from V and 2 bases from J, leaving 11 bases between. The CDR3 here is CAWSVPPGTYEQYF. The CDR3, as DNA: TGTGCCTGGAGTGTACCCCCGGGGACCTACGAGCAGTACTTC.

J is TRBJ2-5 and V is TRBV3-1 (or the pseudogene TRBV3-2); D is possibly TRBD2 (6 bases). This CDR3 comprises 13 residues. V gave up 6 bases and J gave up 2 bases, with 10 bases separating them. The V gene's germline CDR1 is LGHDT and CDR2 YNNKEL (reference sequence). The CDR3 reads CASSSGTQETQYF. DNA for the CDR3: TGTGCCAGCAGTAGCGGAACTCAAGAGACCCAGTACTTC.

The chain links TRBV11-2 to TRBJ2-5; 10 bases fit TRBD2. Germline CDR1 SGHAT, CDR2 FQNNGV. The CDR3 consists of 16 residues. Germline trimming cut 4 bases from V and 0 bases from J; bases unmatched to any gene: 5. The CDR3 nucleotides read TGTGCCAGCAGCTCCGGACTAGCGGCGAACCAAGAGACCCAGTACTTC. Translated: CASSSGLAANQETQYF.

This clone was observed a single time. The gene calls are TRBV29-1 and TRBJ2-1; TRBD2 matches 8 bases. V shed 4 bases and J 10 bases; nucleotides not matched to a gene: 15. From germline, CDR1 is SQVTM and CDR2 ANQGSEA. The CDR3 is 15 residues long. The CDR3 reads CSVGVGLDWGDEQFF. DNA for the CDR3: TGCAGCGTTGGAGTGGGACTAGATTGGGGTGACGAGCAGTTCTTC.

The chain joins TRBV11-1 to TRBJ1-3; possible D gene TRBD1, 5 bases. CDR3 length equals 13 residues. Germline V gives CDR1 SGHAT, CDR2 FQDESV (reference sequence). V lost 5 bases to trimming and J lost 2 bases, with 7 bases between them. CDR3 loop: CASSRGPGNTIYF. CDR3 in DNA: TGTGCCAGCAGCAGGGGCCCTGGAAACACCATATATTTT.

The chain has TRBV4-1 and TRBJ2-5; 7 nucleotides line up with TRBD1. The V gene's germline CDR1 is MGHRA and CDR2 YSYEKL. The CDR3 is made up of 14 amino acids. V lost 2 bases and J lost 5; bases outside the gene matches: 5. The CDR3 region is CASSQLQGSETQYF. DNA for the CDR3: TGCGCCAGCAGCCAATTACAGGGGTCGGAGACCCAGTACTTC.